The 3 T cell receptor beta chains below all came from one sample that was sequenced in a study of T cell changes during pregnancy in multiple sclerosis. TCRdb's copy holds only in-frame clones and misses some; the assay was immunoSEQ multiplex PCR. The profile shows about 80,000 clones, 90% to 95% of them singletons. Sequenced here: peripheral blood, sampled before pregnancy. The receptor set was obtained from a female donor with multiple sclerosis, enrolled in a pregnancy study.

This chain joins TRBV5-1 and TRBJ1-2; possibly TRBD1 for D (6 bases). This CDR3 contains 14 residues. V was trimmed by 3 bases and J by 4 bases, leaving 13 bases between them. Per the germline V gene, CDR1 is SGHRS and CDR2 is YFSETQ. CDR3 coding DNA: TGCGCCAGCAGCTCTACAGGGAACGGCTATGGCTACACCTTC. This gives the protein CASSSTGNGYGYTF.

This clone was recorded a few times. The chain employs TRBV6-1 and TRBJ2-7, with TRBD1 identical over 8 bases. There are 12 residues in the CDR3. The J segment lost 6 bases and the V segment lost 8 bases, leaving 6 bases of the junction unmatched. CDR1 is MNHNS, CDR2 SASEGT, per germline. The CDR3 loop reads CASGAGGFEQYF. The CDR3 coding sequence is TGTGCCAGCGGGGCAGGGGGCTTCGAGCAGTACTTC.

This chain connects TRBV18 to TRBJ1-1; D is possibly TRBD1 (6 bases). The CDR3 has 16 amino acids. Germline V gene sequence: CDR1 KGHSH, CDR2 LQKENI. Trimming stripped 3 bases from V and 4 bases from J, with 18 bases between. Written as DNA, the CDR3 is TGTGCCAGCTCACCTACAGGGAGCTTGGTGGGCACTGAAGCTTTCTTT. This encodes CASSPTGSLVGTEAFF.